This TCR beta chain was found in a study of blood T cell repertoires in COVID-19. Study information: PBMCs, B-cell-depleted T cells, or T cells provided the cDNA or gDNA that made up the material.

This clone occurred a few times. In the study's own analysis: Quantification of nucleated cells was approximated via reference gene primer amplification. TCRdb keeps only in-frame clones here, not all; method: immunoSEQ multiplex PCR. From that table come the V and J calls and clone size; the DNA was used to work out D and trimming. The sample contains some 180,000 clones, roughly 80% of which appear only once. Specimen: peripheral blood. This TCR was sampled from a man aged 55 to 69 with acute or convalescent COVID-19.

Written as DNA, the CDR3 is TGTGCCATCAGTGGCCAGGGACTAGCGGGATACCGATACAATGAGCAGTTCTTC. It encodes CAISGQGLAGYRYNEQFF. The genes are TRBV10-3 and TRBJ2-1, with 13 bases aligning to TRBD2. The V and J ends lost 4 bases and 4 bases, in that order; junction bases with no gene match: 10. This CDR3 is built from 18 residues. Per the germline V gene, CDR1 is ENHRY and CDR2 is SYGVKD.